A selection of T cell receptor beta chains follows, all from one sample in a study of patients and donors after allogeneic stem cell transplantation. TCRdb reanalysed the RT-PCR reads using MiXCR and keeps one entry per CDR3 protein. Of about 960,000 distinct CDR3 sequences listed, approximately 18% are singletons. The sample was blood, either unsorted or a sorted T cell fraction (not recorded which). Receptors originate from a human donor who was either an allogeneic HSCT recipient or a stem cell or donor lymphocyte infusion donor (not recorded which). It is not recorded whose cells these are; they may come from a transplant donor. Both conserved end residues are part of each CDR3. D genes are given only for firm matches. The size of a clone is reported for some rows only, either as once, few or many, or as a class for expanded clones.

v_gene: TRBV4-1; d_gene: NA; abundance: many; j_gene: TRBJ1-4; CDR3nt: TGCGCCAGCAGCCAAGCCGGGGGAGGTGAAAAACTGTTTTTT; CDR3aa: CASSQAGGGEKLFF
v_gene: TRBV5-1; d_gene: TRBD1; abundance: NA; j_gene: TRBJ2-6; CDR3nt: TGCGCCAGCAGCTTGGACAGGGGCGCTGGGGCCAACGTCCTGACTTTC; CDR3aa: CASSLDRGAGANVLTF
v_gene: TRBV24-1; d_gene: TRBD1; abundance: few; j_gene: TRBJ1-6; CDR3nt: TGTGCCACCAGTGATTTAAGCGACAGGGCAATGAAAGCACCCCTCCACTTT; CDR3aa: CATSDLSDRAMKAPLHF
v_gene: TRBV11-1; d_gene: NA; abundance: NA; j_gene: TRBJ2-7; CDR3nt: TGTGCCAGCAGCTTAGCTCCAGGCAGAGAAAACCGACCCTCCTACGAGCAGTACTTC; CDR3aa: CASSLAPGRENRPSYEQYF
v_gene: TRBV20-1; d_gene: TRBD2; abundance: NA; j_gene: TRBJ2-3; CDR3nt: TGCAGTGCTAGAGATCCCAGCGGGAGAGGGGATACGCAGTATTTT; CDR3aa: CSARDPSGRGDTQYF
v_gene: TRBV7-2; d_gene: NA; abundance: NA; j_gene: TRBJ2-5; CDR3nt: TGTGCCAGCAGTCAATCCCAGACCCAGTACTTC; CDR3aa: CASSQSQTQYF
v_gene: TRBV5-1; d_gene: NA; abundance: NA; j_gene: TRBJ2-7; CDR3nt: TGCGCCAGCAGCTCTGGGGGCCGAGAGCAGTACTTC; CDR3aa: CASSSGGREQYF
v_gene: TRBV29-1; d_gene: NA; abundance: many; j_gene: TRBJ1-2; CDR3nt: TGCAGCGTTGAAGAGGGGTTAGGAGGCGGCACGGGGGGCTATGGCTACACCTTC; CDR3aa: CSVEEGLGGGTGGYGYTF
v_gene: TRBV11-2; d_gene: NA; abundance: NA; j_gene: TRBJ1-6; CDR3nt: TGTGCCAGCAGCTTAGACAGGGTCGGACCCCTCCACTTT; CDR3aa: CASSLDRVGPLHF
v_gene: TRBV12-3/TRBV12-4; d_gene: TRBD1; abundance: few; j_gene: TRBJ1-1; CDR3nt: TGTGCCAGCAGTCGCGACAGGGCCTCCACTGAAGCTTTCTTT; CDR3aa: CASSRDRASTEAFF
v_gene: TRBV7-9; d_gene: TRBD2; abundance: many; j_gene: TRBJ2-3; CDR3nt: TGTGCCAGCAGCTTATCTTCGGGAGGGCCCACAGATACGCAGTATTTT; CDR3aa: CASSLSSGGPTDTQYF
v_gene: TRBV12-3/TRBV12-4; d_gene: NA; abundance: many; j_gene: TRBJ2-1; CDR3nt: TGTGCCAGCAGTTTACGTCGTAATGAGCAGTTCTTC; CDR3aa: CASSLRRNEQFF
v_gene: TRBV7-8; d_gene: NA; abundance: NA; j_gene: TRBJ1-5; CDR3nt: TGTGCCAGCAGCTTACAGCGGACAAATTATCAGCCCCAGCATTTT; CDR3aa: CASSLQRTNYQPQHF
v_gene: TRBV20-1; d_gene: NA; abundance: few; j_gene: TRBJ1-2; CDR3nt: TGCAGTGCTAGAGGGACAGTCGATGGCTACACCTTC; CDR3aa: CSARGTVDGYTF
v_gene: TRBV30; d_gene: NA; abundance: few; j_gene: TRBJ1-5; CDR3nt: TGTGCCTGGAGTCAAAAGGGTAAGGCCCATCGGGAGCCCCAGCATTTT; CDR3aa: CAWSQKGKAHREPQHF
v_gene: TRBV20-1; d_gene: NA; abundance: few; j_gene: TRBJ2-5; CDR3nt: TGCAGTGCGGAGACCCAGTACTTC; CDR3aa: CSAETQYF
v_gene: TRBV6-2/TRBV6-3; d_gene: NA; abundance: NA; j_gene: TRBJ2-3; CDR3nt: TGTGCCAGCAGTTACCCCTCTCGAGGGAGGACCACAGATACGCAGTATTTT; CDR3aa: CASSYPSRGRTTDTQYF
v_gene: TRBV29-1; d_gene: NA; abundance: few; j_gene: TRBJ1-1; CDR3nt: TGCAGCGGCGTTCAGGGAGACACTAGTAAAGCTTTCTTT; CDR3aa: CSGVQGDTSKAFF
v_gene: TRBV6-1; d_gene: NA; abundance: few; j_gene: TRBJ2-5; CDR3nt: TGTGCCAGCAGTGTTACGGAAGAGACCCAGTACTTC; CDR3aa: CASSVTEETQYF
v_gene: TRBV2; d_gene: NA; abundance: few; j_gene: TRBJ1-5; CDR3nt: TGTGCCAGCAGGGTAACGGGTGGCAATCAGCCCCAGCATTTT; CDR3aa: CASRVTGGNQPQHF
v_gene: TRBV20-1; d_gene: NA; abundance: few; j_gene: TRBJ2-3; CDR3nt: TGCAGTGCCAGACCCGGACTCACAGATACGCAGTATTTT; CDR3aa: CSARPGLTDTQYF
v_gene: TRBV20-1; d_gene: TRBD2; abundance: NA; j_gene: TRBJ2-1; CDR3nt: TGCAGTGCTGGAAAAGCGGGAGCAAACAATGAGCAGTTCTTC; CDR3aa: CSAGKAGANNEQFF
v_gene: TRBV12-3/TRBV12-4; d_gene: NA; abundance: few; j_gene: TRBJ2-2; CDR3nt: TGTGCCAGCAGCAACCGACGGGAAACGAACACCGGGGAGCTGTTTTTT; CDR3aa: CASSNRRETNTGELFF
v_gene: TRBV20-1; d_gene: TRBD1; abundance: few; j_gene: TRBJ1-5; CDR3nt: TGCAGTGCTGAGACAGGGGACAATCAGCCCCAGCATTTT; CDR3aa: CSAETGDNQPQHF
v_gene: TRBV12-3/TRBV12-4; d_gene: NA; abundance: many; j_gene: TRBJ1-2; CDR3nt: TGTGCCAGCAGCGGACAGAGGAATGGCTACACCTTC; CDR3aa: CASSGQRNGYTF
v_gene: TRBV6-1; d_gene: NA; abundance: few; j_gene: TRBJ2-5; CDR3nt: TGTGCCAGCAGGCCCAACCAACCGGGACTCCTTAAGTCCCAGTACTTC; CDR3aa: CASRPNQPGLLKSQYF
v_gene: TRBV18; d_gene: NA; abundance: few; j_gene: TRBJ2-7; CDR3nt: TGTGCCAGCTCACCACTCCTCCGGGACGAGCAGTACTTC; CDR3aa: CASSPLLRDEQYF
v_gene: TRBV7-2; d_gene: NA; abundance: few; j_gene: TRBJ1-2; CDR3nt: TGTGCCAGCAGCTTTCCCAGGGAGTCGCGTGGCTACACCTTC; CDR3aa: CASSFPRESRGYTF
v_gene: TRBV9; d_gene: TRBD2; abundance: few; j_gene: TRBJ2-1; CDR3nt: TGTGCCAGCAGCGTGGGTGAAGTTTGGGAGGGCTCCTACAATGAGCAGTTCTTC; CDR3aa: CASSVGEVWEGSYNEQFF
v_gene: TRBV6-2/TRBV6-3; d_gene: NA; abundance: many; j_gene: TRBJ2-7; CDR3nt: TGTGCCAGCAGTTACAGACAGACCTACGAGCAGTACTTC; CDR3aa: CASSYRQTYEQYF
v_gene: TRBV5-1; d_gene: TRBD1; abundance: few; j_gene: TRBJ1-6; CDR3nt: TGCGCCAGCACCGACAGGGGTCCGGGGAATTCACCCCTCCACTTT; CDR3aa: CASTDRGPGNSPLHF
v_gene: TRBV20-1; d_gene: NA; abundance: few; j_gene: TRBJ2-3; CDR3nt: TGCAGTGCTAGAGATCGGCTGGGGCAACATACGCAGTATTTT; CDR3aa: CSARDRLGQHTQYF
v_gene: TRBV6-5; d_gene: NA; abundance: once; j_gene: TRBJ1-2; CDR3nt: TGTGCCAGCAGTTACTCTGCGGGATCTAACTATGGCTACACCTTC; CDR3aa: CASSYSAGSNYGYTF
v_gene: TRBV12-3/TRBV12-4; d_gene: NA; abundance: many; j_gene: TRBJ1-5; CDR3nt: TGTGCCAGCAGCCAAACCCCATCAGGCAATCAGCCCCAGCATTTT; CDR3aa: CASSQTPSGNQPQHF
v_gene: TRBV5-6; d_gene: TRBD1; abundance: many; j_gene: TRBJ1-1; CDR3nt: TGTGCCAGCAGCTTGACAGGGGGGGGGAACACTGAAGCTTTCTTT; CDR3aa: CASSLTGGGNTEAFF
v_gene: TRBV20-1; d_gene: TRBD1; abundance: NA; j_gene: TRBJ1-5; CDR3nt: TGCAGTGCAAACACAGGGGGCCCTTATAGCAATCAGCCCCAGCATTTT; CDR3aa: CSANTGGPYSNQPQHF
v_gene: TRBV4-1; d_gene: NA; abundance: NA; j_gene: TRBJ1-5; CDR3nt: TGCGCCAGCAGCCGTCAAGGGGCTCCAAATCAGCCCCAGCATTTT; CDR3aa: CASSRQGAPNQPQHF